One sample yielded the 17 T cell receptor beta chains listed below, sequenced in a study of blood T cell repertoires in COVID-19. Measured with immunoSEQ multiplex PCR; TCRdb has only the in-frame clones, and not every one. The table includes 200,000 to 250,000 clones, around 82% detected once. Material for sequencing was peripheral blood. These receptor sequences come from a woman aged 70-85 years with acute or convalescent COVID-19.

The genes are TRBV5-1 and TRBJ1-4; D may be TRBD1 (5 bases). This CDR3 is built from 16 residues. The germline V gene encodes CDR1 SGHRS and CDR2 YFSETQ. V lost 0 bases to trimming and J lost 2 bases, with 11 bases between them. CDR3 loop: CASSLGSGATNEKLFF. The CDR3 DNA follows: TGCGCCAGCAGCTTGGGCAGTGGGGCGACTAATGAAAAACTGTTTTTT.

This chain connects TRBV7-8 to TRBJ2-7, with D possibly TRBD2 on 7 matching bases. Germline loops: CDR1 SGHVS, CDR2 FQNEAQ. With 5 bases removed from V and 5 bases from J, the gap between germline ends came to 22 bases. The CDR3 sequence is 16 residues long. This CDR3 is CASSQVGGGSVNEQYF. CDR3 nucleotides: TGTGCCAGCAGCCAAGTAGGGGGGGGGTCGGTTAACGAGCAGTACTTC.

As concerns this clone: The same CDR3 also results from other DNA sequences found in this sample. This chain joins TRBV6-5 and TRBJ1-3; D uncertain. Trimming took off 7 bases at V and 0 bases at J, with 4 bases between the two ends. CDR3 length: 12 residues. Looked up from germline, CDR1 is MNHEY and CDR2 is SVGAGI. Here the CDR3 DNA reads TGTGCCAGCACCAGCTCTGGAAACACCATATATTTT. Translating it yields CASTSSGNTIYF.

The CDR3 DNA is TGTGCCAGCAGTTTACAGGGGGGTGAGCAGTTCTTC. This encodes CASSLQGGEQFF. The chain combines TRBV6-2 or TRBV6-3 with TRBJ2-1; 8 bases match TRBD1. Germline V gene data show CDR1 as MNHEY and CDR2 as SVGEGT. This CDR3 has 12 residues. V lost 4 bases, J lost 9 bases, and 2 bases stayed unmatched.

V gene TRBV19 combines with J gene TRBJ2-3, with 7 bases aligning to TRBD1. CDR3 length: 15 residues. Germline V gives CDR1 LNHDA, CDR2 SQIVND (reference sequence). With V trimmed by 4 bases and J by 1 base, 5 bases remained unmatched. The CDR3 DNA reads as TGTGCCAGTAGTACCGACAGGGCGGGCACAGATACGCAGTATTTT. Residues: CASSTDRAGTDTQYF. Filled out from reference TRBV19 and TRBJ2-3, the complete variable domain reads DGGITQSPKYLFRKEGQNVTLSCEQNLNHDAMYWYRQDPGQGLRLIYYSQIVNDFQKGDIAEGYSVSREKKESFPLTVTSAQKNPTAFYLCASSTDRAGTDTQYFGPGTRLTVL.

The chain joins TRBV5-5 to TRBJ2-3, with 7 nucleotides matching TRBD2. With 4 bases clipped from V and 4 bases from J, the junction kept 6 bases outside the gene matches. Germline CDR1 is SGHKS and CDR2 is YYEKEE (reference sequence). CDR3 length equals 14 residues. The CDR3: CASSPWGGADTQYF. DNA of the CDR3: TGTGCCAGCAGCCCTTGGGGAGGGGCAGATACGCAGTATTTT.

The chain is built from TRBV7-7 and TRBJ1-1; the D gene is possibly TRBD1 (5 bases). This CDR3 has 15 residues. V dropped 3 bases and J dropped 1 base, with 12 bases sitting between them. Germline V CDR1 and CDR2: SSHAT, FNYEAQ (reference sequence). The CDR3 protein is CASSFRQPSNTEAFF. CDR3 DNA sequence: TGTGCCAGCAGCTTCCGACAGCCCTCGAACACTGAAGCTTTCTTT.

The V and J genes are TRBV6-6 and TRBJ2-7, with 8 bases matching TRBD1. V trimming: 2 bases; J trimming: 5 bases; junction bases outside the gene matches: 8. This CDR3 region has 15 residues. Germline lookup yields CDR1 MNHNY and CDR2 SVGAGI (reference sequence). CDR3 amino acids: CASSYGQGENDEQYF. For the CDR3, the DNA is TGTGCCAGCAGTTACGGACAGGGAGAAAACGACGAGCAGTACTTC.

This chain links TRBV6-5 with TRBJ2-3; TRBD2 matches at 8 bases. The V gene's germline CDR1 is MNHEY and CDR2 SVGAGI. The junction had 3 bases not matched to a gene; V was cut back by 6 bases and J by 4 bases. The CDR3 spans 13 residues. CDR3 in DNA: TGTGCCAGCAGATTAGCGGGGTCAGATACGCAGTATTTT. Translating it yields CASRLAGSDTQYF.

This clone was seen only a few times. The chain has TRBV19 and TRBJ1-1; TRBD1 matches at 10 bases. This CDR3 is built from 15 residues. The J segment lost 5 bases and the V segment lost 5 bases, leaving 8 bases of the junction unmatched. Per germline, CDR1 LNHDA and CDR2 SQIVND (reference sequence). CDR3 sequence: CASSRWDRGGTEAFF. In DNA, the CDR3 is TGTGCCAGTAGTCGGTGGGACAGGGGAGGGACTGAAGCTTTCTTT.

CDR3 loop: CASSNLRTSGGHEQYV. CDR3 nucleotide sequence: TGTGCCAGCAGCAACCTTCGGACTAGCGGGGGCCACGAGCAGTACGTC. The genes are TRBV5-4 and TRBJ2-7, with 13 bases matching TRBD2. V shed 4 bases and J 5 bases; nucleotides not matched to a gene: 9. Germline V lookup: CDR1 SGHNT, CDR2 YYREEE (reference sequence). This CDR3 has 16 amino acids.

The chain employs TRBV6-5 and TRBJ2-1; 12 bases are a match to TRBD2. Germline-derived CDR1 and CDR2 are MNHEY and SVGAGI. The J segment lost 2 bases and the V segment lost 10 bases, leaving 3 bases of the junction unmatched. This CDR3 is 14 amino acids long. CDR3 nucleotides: TGTGCCACACTAGCGGGGGGAACCTACAATGAGCAGTTCTTC. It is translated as CATLAGGTYNEQFF.

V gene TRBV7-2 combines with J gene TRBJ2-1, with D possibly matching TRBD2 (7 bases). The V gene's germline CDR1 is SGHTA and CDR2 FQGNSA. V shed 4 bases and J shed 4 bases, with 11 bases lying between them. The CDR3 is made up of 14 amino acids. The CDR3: CASSSRGAYNEQFF. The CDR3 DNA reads TGTGCCAGCAGCTCCCGGGGGGCGTACAATGAGCAGTTCTTC.

The DNA for the CDR3 is TGTGCCAGCAGCGCCCAGGGCCTCCAAGAGACCCAGTACTTC. This sequence encodes CASSAQGLQETQYF. The chain is built from TRBV9 and TRBJ2-5; perhaps TRBD1 as D (5 bases). V lost 3 bases, J lost 1 base, and 10 bases lay in between. The CDR3 contains 14 residues. From germline, CDR1 is SGDLS and CDR2 YYNGEE.

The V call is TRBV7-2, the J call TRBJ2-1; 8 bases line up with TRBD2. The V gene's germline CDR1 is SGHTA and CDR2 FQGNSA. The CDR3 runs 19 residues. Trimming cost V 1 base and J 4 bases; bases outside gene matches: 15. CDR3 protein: CASSLDSRPGLGRYNEQFF. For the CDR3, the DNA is TGTGCCAGCAGCTTAGACAGTAGGCCGGGACTAGGAAGATACAATGAGCAGTTCTTC.

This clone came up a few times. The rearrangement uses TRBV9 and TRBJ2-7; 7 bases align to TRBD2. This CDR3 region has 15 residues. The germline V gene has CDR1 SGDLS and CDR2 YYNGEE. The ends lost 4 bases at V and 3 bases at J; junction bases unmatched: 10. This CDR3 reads CASSPPDGGFYEQYF. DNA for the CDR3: TGTGCCAGCAGCCCTCCCGACGGGGGGTTCTACGAGCAGTACTTC.

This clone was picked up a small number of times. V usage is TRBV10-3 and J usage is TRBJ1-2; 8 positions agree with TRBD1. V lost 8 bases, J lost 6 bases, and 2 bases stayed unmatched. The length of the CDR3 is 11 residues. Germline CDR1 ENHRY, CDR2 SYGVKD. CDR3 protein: CAIGQGDGYTF. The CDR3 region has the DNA TGTGCCATCGGACAGGGCGATGGCTACACCTTC.